This TCR beta chain was identified during a study of blood T cell repertoires in COVID-19. On the study more broadly: The samples span acute and convalescent COVID-19 from the United States, Italy and Spain. Sources were T cells, B-cell-depleted T cells, or PBMCs; the material itself was cDNA or gDNA.

Per the original methods: Researchers report that nucleated cell counts were estimated from reference gene primer amplification. Profiled with immunoSEQ multiplex PCR; TCRdb holds only in-frame clones, not every one. The DNA was the basis for D and trimming; V, J and clone size are from that table. The data contain about 220,000 clones, approximately 78% of them singletons. The ends were cut back, 2 bases at V and 2 bases at J, with 12 bases in the middle. Germline assignment: CDR1 LGHNA and CDR2 YSLEER. The CDR3 has 15 residues. Seattle patients were enrolled while actively infected and followed longitudinally.

The receptor was derived from a woman of 80 years or more with COVID-19, enrolled during active disease. The specimen was peripheral blood. V and J are TRBV4-3 and TRBJ1-1; D perhaps matches TRBD1 (6 bases). The CDR3 region has the DNA TGCGCCAGCAGCCAAATTTTACAGGGAAACACTGAAGCTTTCTTT. It is translated as CASSQILQGNTEAFF.